This passage covers 25 T cell receptor beta chains from one sample sequenced in a study of human T cells and chemical hapten exposure. A single record per CDR3 protein comes from TCRdb applying MiXCR to the RACE reads. The data show around 330,000 distinct CDR3 sequences, with around 5% seen just once and under 9.5% held by the top ten. Documented time point: pre-sensitization, week 0. Treatment reported: therapeutic diphenylcyclopropenone sensitization with weekly scalp DPC. This specimen consisted of whole blood, obtained in connection with sensitization to the hapten diphenylcyclopropenone (DPC). These receptors were obtained from a woman aged 18 to 35 with alopecia areata. Some clones in this sample may be carry-over from other donors' samples.

This clonotype was seen at least ten times. This rearrangement joins TRBV20-1 to TRBJ1-2, with D unclear. CDR1 DFQATT and CDR2 SNEGSKA come from the germline V gene (reference sequence). This CDR3 comprises 14 residues. The V and J ends lost 3 bases and 0 bases respectively, with 11 bases between them. Here the CDR3 DNA reads TGCAGTGCTAGTGACCGGAACGCTAACTATGGCTACACCTTC. Translation gives CSASDRNANYGYTF.

This clonotype was seen more than once but under ten times. V usage is TRBV28 and J usage is TRBJ1-3, with a tentative D call TRBD1 (5 bases). CDR3 length: 14 amino acids. Germline CDR1 MDHEN, CDR2 SYDVKM. V lost 11 bases, J lost 4 bases, and 18 bases lay in between. The CDR3 reads CAPSGTVGGNTIYF. DNA of the CDR3: TGTGCCCCTTCCGGGACGGTAGGGGGAAACACCATATATTTT.

This clonotype appeared many times. This sequence joins TRBV6-6 and TRBJ1-1, with 9 bases matching TRBD1. Germline assignment: CDR1 MNHNY and CDR2 SVGAGI (reference sequence). The CDR3 is 16 residues long. V lost 5 bases to trimming and J lost 0 bases; unmatched junction nucleotides: 7. The CDR3 coding sequence is TGTGCCAGCAGTATGGACAGGGGTTACATGAACACTGAAGCTTTCTTT. It codes for CASSMDRGYMNTEAFF.

The rearrangement joins TRBV20-1 to TRBJ1-2; 11 bases are shared with TRBD1. There are 14 residues in the CDR3. In germline, CDR1 is DFQATT, CDR2 SNEGSKA (reference sequence). Germline trimming cut 6 bases from V and 7 bases from J; bases unmatched to any gene: 10. The CDR3 DNA follows: TGCAGTGCAAGTCCCCCCGGGACAGGGGGTGGCTACACCTTC. It specifies CSASPPGTGGGYTF.

This chain connects TRBV5-4 to TRBJ1-1; no definite D call. Germline CDR1 and CDR2: SGHNT and YYREEE (reference sequence). This CDR3 region has 15 residues. V shed 1 base and J shed 0 bases, with 10 bases lying between them. CDR3 protein: CASSLSEEMNTEAFF. The CDR3 DNA reads as TGTGCCAGCAGCTTGTCAGAGGAAATGAACACTGAAGCTTTCTTT.

This clonotype appeared many times. The rearrangement uses TRBV6-1 and TRBJ1-6, with TRBD1 matching over 9 bases. This CDR3 has 17 amino acids. The germline gives CDR1 MNHNS, CDR2 SASEGT. The V and J ends lost 6 bases and 13 bases, in that order; junction bases with no gene match: 19. CDR3 amino acids: CASSALPGQGIHRPLHF. CDR3 coding DNA: TGTGCCAGCAGCGCCTTGCCGGGACAGGGAATTCATCGGCCCCTCCACTTT.

The chain has TRBV6-1 and TRBJ2-4; possibly TRBD1 for D (6 bases). CDR1 MNHNS and CDR2 SASEGT come from the germline V gene. The CDR3 is 14 amino acids. Trimming removed 7 bases from V and 12 bases from J, with 22 bases in between. The CDR3 coding sequence is TGTGCCAGCACGCCAGGTCCACAGGGTATGGCTCAGTACTTC. Its translation is CASTPGPQGMAQYF.

This clonotype has a count of ten or more. This chain uses TRBV27 with TRBJ1-5; D is possibly TRBD1 (6 bases). This CDR3 contains 13 residues. V dropped 3 bases and J dropped 7 bases, with 10 bases sitting between them. In germline, CDR1 is MNHEY, CDR2 SMNVEV (reference sequence). CDR3 sequence reads: CASSFMRGQPQHF. In nucleotides, the CDR3 is TGTGCCAGCAGTTTTATGAGGGGGCAGCCCCAGCATTTT.

This clonotype was recorded a few times. The genes are TRBV3-1 and TRBJ2-7, with D unclear. Trimming pared 2 bases from V and 7 bases from J, leaving 9 bases between. The germline V gene has CDR1 LGHDT and CDR2 YNNKEL (reference sequence). The CDR3 is made up of 12 amino acids. CDR3 in amino acids: CASSQNWIEQYF. The CDR3 DNA follows: TGTGCCAGCAGCCAAAACTGGATTGAGCAGTACTTC.

This chain links TRBV5-1 with TRBJ2-3, with no clear D. CDR1 is SGHRS and CDR2 is YFSETQ in the germline V gene. CDR3 length: 15 residues. Trimming took off 0 bases at V and 0 bases at J, with 8 bases between the two ends. CDR3 bases: TGCGCCAGCAGCTTGGAAGTGACTAGCACAGATACGCAGTATTTT. Translation: CASSLEVTSTDTQYF. Looking up the rest from reference TRBV5-1 and TRBJ2-3 gives the full variable domain: KAGVTQTPRYLIKTRGQQVTLSCSPISGHRSVSWYQQTPGQGLQFLFEYFSETQRNKGNFPGRFSGRQFSNSRSEMNVSTLELGDSALYLCASSLEVTSTDTQYFGPGTRLTVL.

This clonotype showed up many times. This sequence joins TRBV27 and TRBJ1-1; 7 bases are shared with TRBD1. CDR1 and CDR2 (germline): MNHEY, SMNVEV (reference sequence). This CDR3 contains 15 residues. After removal of 7 bases from V and 2 bases from J, the junction contained 10 bases not matched to a gene. The CDR3, as DNA: TGTGCCAGCAAATACTCGACAGGGTCCAACACTGAAGCTTTCTTT. Translation gives CASKYSTGSNTEAFF.

V and J are TRBV18 and TRBJ2-4; D ambiguous. V was pared by 6 bases and J by 0 bases, with 12 bases between. Germline V gene lookup returns CDR1 KGHSH and CDR2 LQKENI. The CDR3 contains 15 residues. The DNA of the CDR3 is TGTGCCAGCTCCCAAGAAAGTGTAGCCAAAAACATTCAGTACTTC. It encodes CASSQESVAKNIQYF.

The J gene is TRBJ1-3, the V gene TRBV5-5, with D perhaps TRBD1 (6 bases). This CDR3 is built from 14 residues. Between the trimmed V and J ends, which lost 5 bases and 0 bases, there was a span of 9 bases. Germline CDR1 and CDR2: SGHKS and YYEKEE (reference sequence). The CDR3 DNA reads as TGTGCCAGCAGTTCAGGGGCCTCTGGAAACACCATATATTTT. This codes for CASSSGASGNTIYF.

The J gene is TRBJ2-1, the V gene TRBV18; the match to TRBD1 covers 7 bases. Germline V gene sequence: CDR1 KGHSH, CDR2 LQKENI. The CDR3 runs to 13 residues. J was trimmed by 8 bases and V by 3 bases; bases with no gene match: 4. The CDR3 bases are TGTGCCAGCTCACCGGGACAGACAGATGAGCAGTTCTTC. This gives the protein CASSPGQTDEQFF. Combining the CDR3 with reference TRBV18 and TRBJ2-1 gives the whole variable domain NAGVMQNPRHLVRRRGQEARLRCSPMKGHSHVYWYRQLPEEGLKFMVYLQKENIIDESGMPKERFSAEFPKEGPSILRIQQVVRGDSAAYFCASSPGQTDEQFFGPGTRLTVL.

In its sample, this clonotype was seen many times. The rearrangement uses TRBV6-7 and TRBJ1-1, with D possibly being TRBD1 (6 bases). TRBV6-7 counts as an open reading frame of uncertain function. V was shortened by 5 bases and J by 7 bases, with 29 bases between the two germline ends. This CDR3 is built from 18 residues. The CDR3 coding sequence is TGTGCCAGCAGTCCTTCTTACCGGGACCCCAGGGGCCCAATTGAAGCTTTCTTT. As protein: CASSPSYRDPRGPIEAFF.

This chain links TRBV5-1 with TRBJ2-3; 10 bases fit TRBD2. V was pared by 0 bases and J by 6 bases, with 7 bases of the junction left unmatched. Germline V lookup: CDR1 SGHRS, CDR2 YFSETQ. The CDR3 runs to 16 residues. In nucleotides, the CDR3 is TGCGCCAGCAGCTTGGAACTAGCGGGGTCCTCGGATACGCAGTATTTT. Translated, it gives CASSLELAGSSDTQYF.

This clonotype was seen repeatedly, ten times or more. The rearrangement uses TRBV4-3 and TRBJ1-5; a weak D match, TRBD1 (6 bases). V was cut by 0 bases and J by 2 bases, with 11 bases left in between. CDR1 LGHNA and CDR2 YSLEER come from the germline V gene. The CDR3 contains 16 residues. DNA of the CDR3: TGCGCCAGCAGCCAAGAACCGGCAGGGGGCAATCAGCCCCAGCATTTT. It encodes CASSQEPAGGNQPQHF.

This clonotype appeared many times. The chain uses TRBV10-3 and TRBJ2-7; 11 nucleotides line up with TRBD1. The V segment lost 6 bases and the J segment 3 bases; nucleotides outside the gene matches: 4. This CDR3 has 14 amino acids. Germline V lookup: CDR1 ENHRY, CDR2 SYGVKD. The CDR3 loop reads CAIRGQGDIYEQYF. The CDR3 nucleotides are TGTGCCATCAGGGGACAGGGGGATATCTACGAGCAGTACTTC.

A word on this clonotype: A single base separates this from a much larger clone, so it may be a read error. This rearrangement joins TRBV6-6 to TRBJ2-2, with unresolved D. This CDR3 has 11 residues. From germline, CDR1 is MNHNY and CDR2 SVGAGI (reference sequence). V lost 4 bases, J lost 7 bases, and 4 bases lay in between. CDR3 protein: CASSSIGELFF. The CDR3 bases are TGTGCCAGCAGTTCGATCGGGGAGCTGTTTTTT.

The J gene is TRBJ2-1, the V gene TRBV12-3 or TRBV12-4; TRBD2 aligns across 10 bases. After removal of 2 bases from V and 9 bases from J, the junction contained 10 bases not matched to a gene. The CDR3 consists of 16 residues. The CDR3: CASSLISGGATVEQFF. The CDR3 coding sequence is TGTGCCAGCAGTTTAATCAGCGGGGGGGCTACGGTTGAGCAGTTCTTC.

The rearrangement uses TRBV4-1 and TRBJ1-2; no reliable D call. V was cut by 0 bases and J by 3 bases, with 8 bases left in between. The CDR3 contains 14 residues. CDR1 and CDR2 (germline): MGHRA, YSYEKL. CDR3 sequence reads: CASSQEKRDYGYTF. DNA for the CDR3: TGCGCCAGCAGCCAAGAAAAACGGGACTATGGCTACACCTTC.

The chain carries TRBV24-1 and TRBJ2-3, with D unclear. With 6 bases removed from V and 4 bases from J, the gap between germline ends came to 10 bases. In germline, CDR1 is KGHDR, CDR2 SFDVKD. The CDR3 is 13 amino acids. CDR3 sequence: CATSKGIADTQYF. CDR3 DNA: TGTGCCACCAGTAAGGGTATTGCAGATACGCAGTATTTT.

This rearrangement joins TRBV29-1 to TRBJ2-3, with 9 nucleotides matching TRBD2. Germline V gene data show CDR1 as SQVTM and CDR2 as ANQGSEA. Trimming cost V 4 bases and J 4 bases; bases outside gene matches: 3. CDR3 length equals 13 residues. In DNA form, the CDR3 reads TGCAGCGTTGTTGGCGGGGGGGCAGATACGCAGTATTTT. This translates into CSVVGGGADTQYF.

In this sample, this clonotype turned up many times. The chain employs TRBV29-1 and TRBJ2-4, with a tentative D call TRBD2 (6 bases). Trimming cost V 7 bases and J 0 bases, with 7 bases left between them. Germline CDR1 SQVTM, CDR2 ANQGSEA. CDR3 length: 12 amino acids. The CDR3 reads CSASVAKNIQYF. The CDR3, as DNA: TGCAGCGCTAGCGTAGCCAAAAACATTCAGTACTTC.

In this sample, this clonotype turned up many times. The chain employs TRBV18 and TRBJ1-2; possible D gene TRBD1, 5 bases. CDR1 and CDR2 from the germline V gene are KGHSH and LQKENI. Between the trimmed V and J ends, which lost 5 bases and 8 bases, there was a span of 15 bases. The CDR3 sequence is 13 residues long. The DNA for the CDR3 is TGTGCCAGCTCAGATACAAGGGGAGACGGCTACACCTTC. Translation gives CASSDTRGDGYTF. The full variable domain, with the rest looked up from reference TRBV18 and TRBJ1-2, is NAGVMQNPRHLVRRRGQEARLRCSPMKGHSHVYWYRQLPEEGLKFMVYLQKENIIDESGMPKERFSAEFPKEGPSILRIQQVVRGDSAAYFCASSDTRGDGYTFGSGTRLTVV.